This T cell receptor beta chain was obtained from a study of T cell repertoires in cytomegalovirus infection. For the study at large: Evidence of both CMV infection and a matching HLA type came from public TCR beta signatures.

In its sample, this clonotype was seen a few times. What it binds is unknown. Findings and limits, study-wide: Of the TCR beta families, the public ones yielded a cumulative frequency that identified carriers of CMV plus the relevant HLA. It was HLA-C-restricted CMV-specific TCR beta clonotypes that dominated the response ex vivo.

Germline CDR1 SGHVT, CDR2 SQSDAQ. J lost 5 bases, V lost 6 bases, and 7 bases had no gene match. The CDR3 sequence is 14 residues long. TCRdb re-called the reads with MiXCR, one entry per CDR3 protein. Found here are 200,000 or so distinct CDR3 sequences, 28% of them singletons; the top ten hold 30% to 35%. This chain joins TRBV7-4 and TRBJ1-5; TRBD1 matches 7 bases. The source of this sequence is a human donor in good health (CMV status not recorded). Some clones in this sample may be carry-over from other donors' samples. Sequenced sample: PBMCs. CDR3 in DNA: TGTGCCAGCAGTCGGGACAGAGGGGATCAGCCCCAGCATTTT. Its protein is CASSRDRGDQPQHF.